These T cell receptor beta chains were read from a single sample in a study of T cell repertoires in cytomegalovirus infection. MiXCR was run by TCRdb on the reads, yielding one entry per CDR3 protein. The table has about 300,000 distinct CDR3 sequences, about 8.8% seen once. Sequencing was done on a sample of PBMCs. The origin of the receptors is a human donor in good health (CMV status not recorded). Some clones in this sample may be carry-over from other donors' samples. Each CDR3 is given with its conserved first and last residue. D genes are given only for firm matches. A row's size may be missing; if present it is once, few, many or a size class.

clone_size | j_call | d_call | v_call | cdr3_aa | cdr3_nt
many | TRBJ1-5 | . | TRBV5-6 | CASSLADRNQPQHF | TGTGCCAGCAGCTTGGCGGACAGAAATCAGCCCCAGCATTTT
many | TRBJ2-4 | TRBD2 | TRBV7-2 | CASSLGFSGENQGNIQYF | TGTGCCAGCAGCTTAGGGTTTAGCGGGGAGAATCAGGGAAACATTCAGTACTTC
. | TRBJ1-6 | . | TRBV18 | CASSPSGSPNSPLHF | TGTGCCAGCTCACCCTCGGGGAGCCCTAATTCACCCCTCCACTTT
. | TRBJ2-1 | TRBD2 | TRBV14 | CASSPFLASGASYNEQFF | TGTGCCAGCAGCCCTTTCCTGGCTAGCGGGGCCTCCTACAATGAGCAGTTCTTC
many | TRBJ2-5 | . | TRBV5-6 | CASSPVDSQETQYF | TGTGCCAGCAGCCCAGTGGACAGCCAAGAGACCCAGTACTTC
many | TRBJ1-1 | TRBD1 | TRBV7-2 | CASSPGGRTEAFF | TGTGCCAGCAGTCCAGGGGGTAGGACTGAAGCTTTCTTT
many | TRBJ1-4 | . | TRBV7-9 | CASSRGQTSTNEKLFF | TGTGCCAGCAGCCGTGGACAGACCTCAACTAATGAAAAACTGTTTTTT
. | TRBJ2-1 | TRBD2 | TRBV5-4 | CASSLAGGMEQFF | TGTGCCAGCAGCCTAGCGGGGGGGATGGAGCAGTTCTTC
. | TRBJ2-1 | . | TRBV2 | CASVYGLPQGEQFF | TGTGCCAGCGTCTACGGGCTCCCTCAGGGCGAGCAGTTCTTC
many | TRBJ2-1 | TRBD2 | TRBV6-2/TRBV6-3 | CASSSSHLLADSYNEQFF | TGTGCCAGCAGCTCCTCCCATCTACTAGCGGATTCTTACAATGAGCAGTTCTTC
many | TRBJ2-3 | . | TRBV20-1 | CSARARDLPWDTDTQYF | TGCAGTGCTAGAGCTCGGGACCTGCCCTGGGACACAGATACGCAGTATTTT
few | TRBJ1-5 | . | TRBV7-9 | CASSVGQRNQPQHF | TGTGCCAGCAGCGTCGGACAGCGCAATCAGCCCCAGCATTTT
. | TRBJ2-2 | TRBD1 | TRBV6-6 | CASSYEQGARTGELFF | TGTGCCAGCAGTTACGAACAGGGGGCGAGGACCGGGGAGCTGTTTTTT
many | TRBJ2-4 | . | TRBV20-1 | CSARDAFRTAKNIQYF | TGCAGTGCTAGAGACGCATTTAGGACAGCCAAAAACATTCAGTACTTC
many | TRBJ2-5 | . | TRBV7-2 | CASSLVGTSRETQYF | TGTGCCAGCAGCTTAGTGGGGACTTCCCGTGAGACCCAGTACTTC
many | TRBJ1-6 | TRBD1 | TRBV10-3 | CAISPTTGGFDSPLHF | TGTGCCATCAGTCCCACGACAGGGGGCTTCGATTCACCCCTCCACTTT
many | TRBJ1-5 | . | TRBV6-2/TRBV6-3 | CASLGQPYQPQHF | TGTGCCAGCCTGGGACAACCCTATCAGCCCCAGCATTTT
many | TRBJ2-6 | . | TRBV4-3 | CASSQDSSGTGANVLTF | TGCGCCAGCAGCCAAGACTCATCGGGGACAGGGGCCAACGTCCTGACTTTC
few | TRBJ2-2 | . | TRBV19 | CASSIWVTGELFF | TGTGCCAGTAGTATATGGGTCACCGGGGAGCTGTTTTTT
many | TRBJ1-1 | . | TRBV25-1 | CASRMNTEAFF | TGTGCCAGCAGAATGAACACTGAAGCTTTCTTT
many | TRBJ1-2 | . | TRBV29-1 | CSVMTGGGSGYTF | TGCAGCGTTATGACCGGGGGAGGCTCTGGCTACACCTTC
many | TRBJ2-7 | . | TRBV29-1 | CSVEEGHHYEQYF | TGCAGCGTTGAAGAAGGACATCACTACGAGCAGTACTTC
many | TRBJ1-1 | . | TRBV7-8 | CASSLEGGVNTEAFF | TGTGCCAGCAGCTTAGAAGGTGGGGTGAACACTGAAGCTTTCTTT
few | TRBJ2-1 | . | TRBV28 | CASSFTPNSYNEQFF | TGTGCCAGCAGTTTCACCCCAAACTCCTACAATGAGCAGTTCTTC
many | TRBJ2-7 | . | TRBV7-2 | CASSPVQAPYEQYF | TGTGCCAGCAGCCCAGTCCAGGCCCCCTACGAGCAGTACTTC
many | TRBJ2-1 | TRBD1 | TRBV6-1 | CASNPGGGQGADEQFF | TGTGCCAGCAACCCCGGAGGGGGACAGGGGGCCGATGAGCAGTTCTTC
many | TRBJ2-2 | . | TRBV7-3 | CASSSRAVNTGELFF | TGTGCCAGCAGCTCGCGGGCGGTAAACACCGGGGAGCTGTTTTTT
many | TRBJ1-2 | . | TRBV20-1 | CSARGDARNNYGYTF | TGCAGTGCTAGAGGGGACGCACGCAATAACTATGGCTACACCTTC
many | TRBJ2-2 | . | TRBV27 | CASSFLGQGGTGELFF | TGTGCCAGCAGTTTCCTTGGTCAGGGGGGGACCGGGGAGCTGTTTTTT
many | TRBJ2-7 | . | TRBV5-1 | CASSSAGRAYEQYF | TGCGCCAGCAGCTCGGCGGGCAGGGCCTACGAGCAGTACTTC
few | TRBJ2-3 | . | TRBV6-4 | CASSDSGESDTQYF | TGTGCCAGCAGTGACTCTGGGGAATCAGATACGCAGTATTTT
many | TRBJ1-2 | . | TRBV4-2 | CASSQVRQRDSVSGGYTF | TGTGCCAGCAGCCAAGTCCGACAAAGAGACAGCGTTTCGGGTGGCTACACCTTC
many | TRBJ2-6 | . | TRBV24-1 | CATSDPFYNGSGANVLTF | TGTGCCACCAGTGACCCTTTTTACAACGGGTCCGGGGCCAACGTCCTGACTTTC
. | TRBJ1-4 | TRBD1 | TRBV28 | CASSLWGRGQGTNEKLFF | TGTGCCAGCAGTTTATGGGGCCGGGGACAGGGGACTAATGAAAAACTGTTTTTT
. | TRBJ2-2 | . | TRBV29-1 | CSACPDSTGELFF | TGCAGCGCCTGCCCGGACAGCACCGGGGAGCTGTTTTTT
few | TRBJ2-7 | TRBD2 | TRBV28 | CASSLETSGGAYEQYF | TGTGCCAGCAGTTTGGAAACTAGCGGGGGGGCGTACGAGCAGTACTTC
few | TRBJ2-3 | TRBD2 | TRBV29-1 | CSVREGTSGDTQYF | TGCAGCGTCCGAGAGGGGACTAGCGGAGATACGCAGTATTTT
. | TRBJ1-2 | . | TRBV29-1 | CSVAPERGDGYTF | TGCAGCGTTGCCCCAGAAAGAGGGGACGGCTACACCTTC
many | TRBJ2-1 | TRBD2 | TRBV7-9 | CASSRLAGGYNEQFF | TGTGCCAGCAGCAGACTAGCGGGGGGATACAATGAGCAGTTCTTC
few | TRBJ1-1 | . | TRBV28 | CASGSSVNTEAFF | TGTGCCAGCGGGAGCTCAGTGAACACTGAAGCTTTCTTT
many | TRBJ2-3 | . | TRBV10-3 | CAISALGGNTDTQYF | TGTGCCATCAGTGCCCTGGGGGGAAACACAGATACGCAGTATTTT
many | TRBJ2-5 | . | TRBV7-9 | CASSLAGDPETQYF | TGTGCCAGCAGCTTAGCAGGGGACCCAGAGACCCAGTACTTC
many | TRBJ2-7 | TRBD2 | TRBV14 | CASSQGLSRGERFEQYF | TGTGCCAGCAGCCAAGGCCTTTCGCGGGGGGAACGATTCGAGCAGTACTTC
many | TRBJ1-5 | . | TRBV23-1 | CASSQSSRSGINNQPQHF | TGCGCCAGCAGTCAATCTTCTCGTTCGGGTATAAACAATCAGCCCCAGCATTTT